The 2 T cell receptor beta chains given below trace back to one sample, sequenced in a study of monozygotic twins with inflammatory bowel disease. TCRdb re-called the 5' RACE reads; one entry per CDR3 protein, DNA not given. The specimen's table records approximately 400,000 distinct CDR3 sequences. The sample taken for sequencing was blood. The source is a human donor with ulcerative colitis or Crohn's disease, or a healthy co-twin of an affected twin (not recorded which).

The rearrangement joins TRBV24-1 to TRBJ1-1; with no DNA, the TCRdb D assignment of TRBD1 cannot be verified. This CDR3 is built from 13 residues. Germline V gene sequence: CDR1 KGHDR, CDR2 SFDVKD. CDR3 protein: CATSAGLNTEAFF.

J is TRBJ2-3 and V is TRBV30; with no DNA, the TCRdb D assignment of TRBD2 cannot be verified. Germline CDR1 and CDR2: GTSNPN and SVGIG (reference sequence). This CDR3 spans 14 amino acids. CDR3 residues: CAWSVDRATDTQYF.